This T cell receptor beta chain was sequenced during a study of blood T cell repertoires in COVID-19. Across the study: Spain, Italy and the United States supplied samples that represented acute and convalescent COVID-19. PBMCs, B-cell-depleted T cells, or T cells provided the cDNA or gDNA that made up the material.

CDR1 is LGHDT, CDR2 YNNKEL, per germline (reference sequence). The V and J ends lost 4 bases and 4 bases, in that order; junction bases with no gene match: 7. The CDR3 is 15 residues long. In the original workflow: Nucleated cell number was recorded as an estimate derived from reference gene primer amplification. TCRdb's copy holds only in-frame clones and misses some; the assay was immunoSEQ multiplex PCR. Clonal size and the V and J genes are those of that table, whereas D and trimming came from the DNA. This sample has 14,000 or so clones, with about four fifths found just once. The sequenced sample was peripheral blood. The clonotype originates from a woman aged 60 to 75 with acute or convalescent COVID-19. V is TRBV3-1 (or the pseudogene TRBV3-2) and J is TRBJ1-1, with TRBD1 matching over 9 bases. CDR3 nucleotides: TGTGCCAGCAGCCCACCGGAGGACAGGGGCACTGAAGCTTTCTTT. Its protein product is CASSPPEDRGTEAFF.